The entry below gives a single T cell receptor beta chain sequence along with its context. Its antigen remains undetermined. No clone much larger than this one lies a single base away; base qualities are absent. This sample is drawn from a study of beta chain features in type 1 diabetes (dated by TCRdb to 2016 to 2019). Turning to the overall study: Patients and healthy donors did not differ in mean age, gender distribution, total cell number or subset yield. A total of approximately 99,000,000 sorted cells were examined across all samples, and RNA yield correlated strongly with the number of cells per subset. The study compared TCRB repertoires of sorted circulating CD4+ T cell subsets between recently diagnosed type 1 diabetes patients and matched healthy donors. Whereas all 28 donors provided naive and central memory subsets, regulatory and stem cell-like memory subsets were isolated from just 8 patients and about 8 healthy donors.

From the cysteine up to the phenylalanine, the CDR3 has a length of 14 residues. The read is trimmed to its CDR3 DNA, 42 bases read in frame from base 1. Trimming costs V 5 bases and J 5 bases, and their ends lie 15 bases apart. From a lookup of the germline V gene, CDR1 and CDR2 are MDHEN and SYDVKM. The High Capacity cDNA Reverse Transcription Kit was used to reverse transcribe all of the isolated RNA, meaning that expressed TCRB transcripts were what got sequenced. Deep immunoSEQ sequencing was applied to naive, central memory and regulatory T cell samples, giving an average of roughly 3.5 million total reads per sample. Sorted cells were lysed in RLT buffer and RNA was extracted with DNase-treated RNeasy Micro or Mini kits, depending on cell number. Each cell subset was processed on its own to prevent cross-contamination, while patient and healthy donor samples were processed together. The immunoSEQ multiplex PCR was used to amplify TCRB sequences from cDNA, generating 87-bp fragments that spanned the CDR3 region. The amplicons were sequenced using the Illumina HiSeq platform. The authors' pipeline ran thus. PCR bias was corrected computationally using synthetic template baselines, and reads within Hamming distance 2 were collapsed, with unmergeable singletons discarded. Reads were aligned to IMGT to assign V, D and J genes, CDR3 length, and insertions or deletions at six rearrangement sites. Clonotype counts were normalized to sorted cell number within each subset before computing true diversity and Gini coefficients with the tcR R package. The overlap coefficient, calculated on TCRB nucleotide sequences, was used to quantify repertoire sharing. This is the immuneACCESS table as TCRdb keeps it, with only in-frame sequences that have V and J called. A part of the clones is gone; compared with another copy, unresolved V genes explain less than half, and the rest is unexplained. That table furnishes V, J and clone size, whereas the DNA furnished D and trimming. The sample yields fewer than 350,000 clones; roughly 8% were counted once. The ten biggest clones cover approximately 0.99% of the sample.

From each donor, a single peripheral blood sample of 95 to 150 mL on average was drawn into heparinised tubes. A BD FACSAria II was used to sort naive, central memory, regulatory and stem cell-like memory CD4+ T cells with a panel that included CD45RO, CCR7, CD25, CD127, CD95 and CD27. Every sorted population had a purity above 95%. PBMCs were separated immediately by Lymphoprep density gradient centrifugation and were stained directly, without being cultured. Samples were stained and sorted in pairs, with one healthy donor and one patient per experiment, so that batch effects were minimized. Beyond this particular receptor, the publication reports: Only small numbers of individuals were included in the HLA sub-analyses, which left unresolved whether HLA type had any influence on TCRB rearrangement. Naive, central memory and regulatory TCRB repertoires appeared more similar among patients than among healthy donors. Sequencing cDNA rather than genomic DNA could over-represent highly expressing activated cells, although activation and CD3 levels did not differ between groups. Fewer insertions and more nucleotide deletions at VDJ recombination sites were observed in patients with type 1 diabetes, implying thymic rearrangement abnormalities. PCR may preferentially amplify shorter templates, but because patient and control samples were amplified and corrected together, any resulting skew would affect both groups equally. In all four CD4+ subsets, TCRB CDR3 length was moderately but significantly shorter in type 1 diabetes patients.

The sample was central memory CD4+ T cells from blood. The receptor comes from a woman younger than 30 in good health. The sequence links TRBV28 to TRBJ2-5; the D gene is perhaps TRBD2, from 7 matching bases. CDR3 sequence: CASSRGGDQETQYF. The sequence in DNA is TGTGCCAGCAGTCGAGGGGGGGATCAGGAGACCCAGTACTTC.